The 15 T cell receptor beta chains reported below all come from one sample, sequenced in a study of PD-1 blockade in classical Hodgkin lymphoma. Time point: newly diagnosed, previously untreated cHL patient sample. Negative selection with magnetic separation was used to purify CD4+ T cells from thawed PBMCs. The method was immunoSEQ multiplex PCR; TCRdb's version includes in-frame clones alone and lacks a portion of them. The repertoire includes roughly 31,000 clones, more than 70% of them detected once, and around 0.33% sits in the top ten. The sample was CD4+ T cells from blood. The source is a human donor with classical Hodgkin lymphoma.

The chain combines TRBV5-4 with TRBJ2-3; D remains ambiguous. The CDR3 runs to 15 residues. V lost 0 bases and J 3 bases, leaving 11 bases between the germline ends. CDR1 is SGHNT and CDR2 is YYREEE in the germline V gene (reference sequence). The CDR3 sequence: CASSLGPGGTDTQYF. The CDR3, as DNA: TGTGCCAGCAGCTTGGGACCAGGTGGAACAGATACGCAGTATTTT.

V is TRBV2 and J is TRBJ2-5, with D maybe TRBD1 (6 bases). The CDR3 runs to 13 residues. Germline CDR1 reads SNHLY; CDR2 reads FYNNEI. V lost 6 bases, J lost 2 bases, and 10 bases lay in between. The chain's CDR3 is CASRGDIQETQYF. In DNA form, the CDR3 reads TGTGCCAGCAGAGGGGACATTCAAGAGACCCAGTACTTC.

The J gene is TRBJ2-7, the V gene TRBV9, with 9 bases identical to TRBD2. V was pared by 4 bases and J by 3 bases, with 5 bases of the junction left unmatched. Germline V gives CDR1 SGDLS, CDR2 YYNGEE. The CDR3 spans 14 residues. The CDR3 sequence: CASSSGTSIYEQYF. In DNA form, the CDR3 reads TGTGCCAGCAGCTCGGGGACTAGCATCTACGAGCAGTACTTC.

The genes are TRBV11-2 and TRBJ2-7, with a tentative D call TRBD2 (6 bases). This CDR3 contains 16 residues. V lost 6 bases and J lost 2, with 20 bases in between. Germline V CDR1 and CDR2: SGHAT, FQNNGV. For the CDR3, the DNA is TGTGCCAGCAGGAGAATAGGCGGTAGCGGCACCTACGAGCAGTACTTC. This encodes CASRRIGGSGTYEQYF.

The chain joins TRBV6-5 to TRBJ2-3, with a weak D call TRBD1 (6 bases). The V and J ends lost 7 bases and 6 bases respectively, with 20 bases between them. Germline-derived CDR1 and CDR2 are MNHEY and SVGAGI. The CDR3 contains 15 residues. Here the CDR3 reads CASIHRRQGSDTQYF. The CDR3 DNA is TGTGCCAGCATCCACAGGCGGCAGGGGTCCGATACGCAGTATTTT.

The genes are TRBV7-2 and TRBJ2-3; 7 bases agree with TRBD1. Germline V CDR1 and CDR2: SGHTA, FQGNSA. Losses at the gene ends were 0 bases for V and 1 base for J; bases not matched to a gene: 10. The CDR3 is made up of 18 amino acids. The CDR3 bases are TGTGCCAGCAGCTTAGCTACATCCCCAGGGGGAGGCACAGATACGCAGTATTTT. It encodes CASSLATSPGGGTDTQYF.

This clone was found a few times. The V call is TRBV10-3, the J call TRBJ2-7; D is ambiguous. The CDR3 has 13 residues. The V and J ends lost 6 bases and 5 bases respectively, with 14 bases between them. Germline V gives CDR1 ENHRY, CDR2 SYGVKD. In DNA form, the CDR3 reads TGTGCCATCAGGTTCACGGGTTACCACGAGCAGTACTTC. It translates to CAIRFTGYHEQYF.

The chain combines TRBV6-1 with TRBJ2-7; D is uncertain. V was clipped by 2 bases and J by 1 base, with 6 bases between them. The CDR3 sequence is 13 residues long. Germline-derived CDR1 and CDR2 are MNHNS and SASEGT. The chain's CDR3 is CASSENSSYEQYF. The CDR3 nucleotides read TGTGCCAGCAGTGAAAACAGTTCCTACGAGCAGTACTTC.

The V and J genes are TRBV7-9 and TRBJ2-7, with a tentative D call TRBD1 (5 bases). V lost 3 bases, J lost 9 bases, and 15 bases lay in between. The CDR3 is 13 amino acids. Germline values: CDR1 SEHNR, CDR2 FQNEAQ (reference sequence). The CDR3 here is CASSFSGLDAQYF. The CDR3 nucleotides are TGTGCCAGCAGCTTTTCAGGGTTGGACGCGCAGTACTTC.

The chain combines TRBV7-2 with TRBJ1-3; maybe TRBD1 (6 bases). This CDR3 has 15 amino acids. CDR1 is SGHTA and CDR2 is FQGNSA in the germline V gene. V was clipped by 4 bases and J by 2 bases, with 12 bases between them. The CDR3 is CASSSAGGPGNTIYF. CDR3 sequence (DNA): TGTGCCAGCAGCTCAGCCGGGGGGCCTGGAAACACCATATATTTT.

The chain links TRBV6-5 to TRBJ2-7; TRBD2 matches at 16 bases. This CDR3 is built from 16 residues. Germline V gene sequence: CDR1 MNHEY, CDR2 SVGAGI. V was pared by 4 bases and J by 2 bases, with 2 bases of the junction left unmatched. The CDR3 DNA sequence: TGTGCCAGCAGTTTGGGACTAGCGGGAGGGCCCTACGAGCAGTACTTC. Protein product: CASSLGLAGGPYEQYF.

The V gene is TRBV2, the J gene TRBJ2-5; D is uncertain. The CDR3 runs 11 residues. Trimming removed 6 bases at V and 1 base at J, with 3 bases between. Germline V gene lookup returns CDR1 SNHLY and CDR2 FYNNEI. CDR3 DNA: TGTGCCAGCAGGACCCAAGAGACCCAGTACTTC. It is translated as CASRTQETQYF.

The sample holds a few counts of this clone. This chain joins TRBV5-4 and TRBJ1-5, with 9 bases fitting TRBD1. CDR1 is SGHNT and CDR2 is YYREEE in the germline V gene (reference sequence). V lost 0 bases and J lost 1; bases outside the gene matches: 2. This CDR3 contains 16 residues. In nucleotides, the CDR3 is TGTGCCAGCAGCTTGGGGGACAGGGCCAGCAATCAGCCCCAGCATTTT. This gives the protein CASSLGDRASNQPQHF.

The chain combines TRBV19 with TRBJ2-3; 8 bases fit TRBD1. CDR3 length equals 17 residues. The germline V gene has CDR1 LNHDA and CDR2 SQIVND (reference sequence). V was clipped by 5 bases and J by 3 bases; unmatched bases: 13. The CDR3 DNA reads as TGTGCCAGTAGTCCAAGACTCAAGACAGGGGAGACAGATACGCAGTATTTT. Translated, it gives CASSPRLKTGETDTQYF.

This chain connects TRBV6-6 to TRBJ2-7; D possibly corresponds to TRBD1 (5 bases). Per germline, CDR1 MNHNY and CDR2 SVGAGI (reference sequence). The CDR3 has 14 residues. Trimming left V 0 bases short and J 6 bases short, with 12 bases between. CDR3 amino acids: CASSYSQGIGEQYF. The CDR3 DNA is TGTGCCAGCAGTTACTCGCAGGGTATAGGCGAGCAGTACTTC.